These 26 T cell receptor beta chains were sequenced from one sample in a study of cytomegalovirus exposure and HLA in healthy donors. PCR primers comprised 60 Vbeta and 13 Jbeta primers. TCRdb's table, derived via immunoSEQ multiplex PCR, lists solely in-frame clones and lacks some. With about 140,000 clones in the sample, the ten largest clones hold under 2.5%. Sequencing used PBMCs. The source of these receptors is a woman aged 18-29 years in good health and CMV-seronegative.

V usage is TRBV19 and J usage is TRBJ1-1; the D gene is possibly TRBD1 (6 bases). CDR1 LNHDA and CDR2 SQIVND come from the germline V gene (reference sequence). CDR3 size: 14 residues. V shed 6 bases and J shed 3 bases, with 14 bases lying between them. Here the CDR3 DNA reads TGTGCCAGTAGATTAGTAGGGGGGGACACTGAAGCTTTCTTT. Translated, it gives CASRLVGGDTEAFF.

The rearrangement uses TRBV23-1 and TRBJ2-2; D possibly corresponds to TRBD2 (9 bases). TRBV23-1 counts as an open reading frame of uncertain function. The CDR3 is 22 residues long. Trimming took 0 bases from V and 5 from J, leaving 31 bases between them. The CDR3: CASSQSAPGGDGGRARTGELFF. The CDR3 DNA sequence: TGCGCCAGCAGTCAATCGGCCCCAGGGGGCGACGGCGGGAGGGCCAGGACCGGGGAGCTGTTTTTT.

V usage is TRBV5-1 and J usage is TRBJ2-3, with TRBD2 matching over 10 bases. CDR1 and CDR2 (germline): SGHRS, YFSETQ. The J segment lost 0 bases and the V segment lost 0 bases, leaving 7 bases of the junction unmatched. The CDR3 is 18 amino acids. The CDR3 bases are TGCGCCAGCAGCTTGGCACTAGCGGGGAGCACTAGCACAGATACGCAGTATTTT. Amino acids: CASSLALAGSTSTDTQYF.

The chain recombines TRBV13 with TRBJ2-2, with D unresolved. V dropped 1 base and J dropped 4 bases, with 4 bases sitting between them. CDR3 length: 13 residues. Germline V gene data show CDR1 as PRHDT and CDR2 as FYEKMQ (reference sequence). The CDR3 protein is CASSLDFTGELFF. The DNA for the CDR3 is TGTGCCAGCAGCTTAGACTTCACCGGGGAGCTGTTTTTT.

The chain is built from TRBV4-3 and TRBJ1-1; D is ambiguous. Germline-derived CDR1 and CDR2 are LGHNA and YSLEER. The CDR3 runs 16 residues. Trimming pared 1 base from V and 5 bases from J, leaving 17 bases between. The CDR3: CASSQGGGLEMTEAFF. CDR3 in DNA: TGCGCCAGCAGCCAAGGGGGAGGCCTGGAAATGACTGAAGCTTTCTTT.

The chain recombines TRBV6-1 with TRBJ2-3; the match to TRBD1 covers 8 bases. Trimming at V came to 7 bases and at J to 1 base, leaving 7 bases not matched to a gene. Per the germline V gene, CDR1 is MNHNS and CDR2 is SASEGT. The CDR3 covers 15 residues. Here the CDR3 reads CASKFDRGGTDTQYF. As DNA, the CDR3 is TGTGCCAGCAAATTCGACAGGGGCGGCACAGATACGCAGTATTTT.

The chain uses TRBV4-2 and TRBJ1-1; D gene uncertain. Trimming left V 2 bases short and J 6 bases short, with 13 bases between. CDR3 length equals 14 residues. Germline loops: CDR1 LGHNA, CDR2 YNFKEQ. This CDR3 is CASSQMGRVAEAFF. The CDR3 region has the DNA TGTGCCAGCAGCCAAATGGGGAGGGTCGCTGAAGCTTTCTTT.

The gene calls are TRBV10-2 and TRBJ2-7; 7 positions agree with TRBD2. The ends lost 1 base at V and 1 base at J; junction bases unmatched: 4. Per germline, CDR1 WSHSY and CDR2 SAAADI. CDR3 size: 15 residues. For the CDR3, the DNA is TGCGCCAGCAGTGAGTGGCTAGCGGATTCCTACGAGCAGTACGTC. Protein product: CASSEWLADSYEQYV.

The chain is built from TRBV5-1 and TRBJ2-1, with 9 bases lining up with TRBD2. The CDR3 is 17 amino acids. CDR1 and CDR2 from the germline V gene are SGHRS and YFSETQ. Trimming cost V 2 bases and J 4 bases; bases outside gene matches: 10. CDR3 DNA sequence: TGCGCCAGCAGCTTCAGAATAGCGGGAGACCTTTACAATGAGCAGTTCTTC. This gives the protein CASSFRIAGDLYNEQFF.

The V gene is TRBV10-2, the J gene TRBJ1-3; D is possibly TRBD1 (6 bases). This CDR3 has 16 amino acids. V lost 1 base, J lost 0 bases, and 10 bases lay in between. CDR1 WSHSY and CDR2 SAAADI come from the germline V gene. CDR3 residues: CASSELTGYSGNTIYF. CDR3 nucleotides: TGCGCCAGCAGTGAGTTGACAGGATACTCTGGAAACACCATATATTTT.

The rearrangement links TRBV7-6 to TRBJ2-1, with D perhaps TRBD1 (5 bases). The CDR3 covers 14 residues. Germline assignment: CDR1 SGHVS and CDR2 FNYEAQ. With 5 bases removed from V and 4 bases from J, the gap between germline ends came to 12 bases. The CDR3 spells CASSPKTGYNEQFF. The CDR3 bases are TGTGCCAGCAGCCCGAAAACAGGTTACAATGAGCAGTTCTTC.

The chain carries TRBV9 and TRBJ2-4; 9 bases match TRBD1. V was pared by 4 bases and J by 3 bases, with 8 bases of the junction left unmatched. This CDR3 is 16 amino acids long. Germline CDR1 is SGDLS and CDR2 is YYNGEE. Here the CDR3 DNA reads TGTGCCAGCAGCACGCGGACAGGGGCGAACAAAAACATTCAGTACTTC. Protein sequence: CASSTRTGANKNIQYF.

Here the CDR3 DNA reads TGTGCCACCAGCAGAGATCTAGGACAGGGAGGGGAGCTGTTTTTT. Its translation is CATSRDLGQGGELFF. The V gene is TRBV15, the J gene TRBJ2-2; 8 bases fit TRBD1. CDR3 length: 15 amino acids. Germline CDR1 reads LNHNV; CDR2 reads YYDKDF (reference sequence). V lost 0 bases, J lost 8 bases, and 5 bases stayed unmatched.

The genes are TRBV7-2 and TRBJ2-7, with 7 positions matching TRBD1. This CDR3 region has 14 residues. After removal of 4 bases from V and 0 bases from J, the junction contained 3 bases not matched to a gene. Germline V gene data show CDR1 as SGHTA and CDR2 as FQGNSA. The CDR3 nucleotides are TGTGCCAGCAGCTCGACAGGGTCCTCCTACGAGCAGTACGTC. It is translated as CASSSTGSSYEQYV.

The chain is built from TRBV7-2 and TRBJ2-7; 11 bases agree with TRBD2. The V and J ends lost 5 bases and 2 bases, in that order; junction bases with no gene match: 5. CDR3 length equals 15 residues. Germline V gene sequence: CDR1 SGHTA, CDR2 FQGNSA. CDR3 bases: TGTGCCAGCAGCACCACTAGCGGGGGAACCTACGAGCAGTACTTC. Its protein is CASSTTSGGTYEQYF.

The chain combines TRBV19 with TRBJ1-1; 8 bases match TRBD1. J was trimmed by 1 base and V by 5 bases; bases with no gene match: 6. The CDR3 extends over 15 amino acids. Germline CDR1 and CDR2: LNHDA and SQIVND (reference sequence). CDR3 in DNA: TGTGCCAGTAGTCCAAACAGGGGGGCGAACACTGAAGCTTTCTTT. It specifies CASSPNRGANTEAFF.

J is TRBJ2-2 and V is TRBV9; a weak D match, TRBD1 (6 bases). This CDR3 has 16 amino acids. CDR1 and CDR2 from the germline V gene are SGDLS and YYNGEE. V gave up 0 bases and J gave up 2 bases, with 11 bases separating them. The CDR3: CASSVGGQINTGELFF. The CDR3 DNA follows: TGTGCCAGCAGCGTAGGGGGGCAGATTAACACCGGGGAGCTGTTTTTT.

This chain uses TRBV5-1 with TRBJ1-1; 7 bases agree with TRBD1. V lost 2 bases, J lost 4 bases, and 5 bases stayed unmatched. Per germline, CDR1 SGHRS and CDR2 YFSETQ. The CDR3 is 14 amino acids. CDR3 loop: CASSLDRVATEAFF. CDR3 sequence (DNA): TGCGCCAGCAGCTTAGACAGGGTGGCCACTGAAGCTTTCTTT.

J is TRBJ2-1 and V is TRBV9, with TRBD2 matching 14 bases. Germline V gene sequence: CDR1 SGDLS, CDR2 YYNGEE. With V trimmed by 6 bases and J by 6 bases, 17 bases remained unmatched. This CDR3 contains 19 residues. DNA of the CDR3: TGTGCCAGCACTCCTTCCGGGACTAGCGGGAGTTGGTTGGGCAATGAGCAGTTCTTC. Translating it yields CASTPSGTSGSWLGNEQFF.

This chain links TRBV7-2 with TRBJ1-4; 7 bases are shared with TRBD1. The CDR3 is made up of 15 amino acids. The germline V gene encodes CDR1 SGHTA and CDR2 FQGNSA. J was trimmed by 8 bases and V by 4 bases; bases with no gene match: 10. The CDR3 protein is CASSSTTGWDEKLFF. CDR3 coding DNA: TGTGCCAGCAGCTCTACGACAGGGTGGGACGAAAAACTGTTTTTT.

The chain is built from TRBV5-5 and TRBJ2-2; TRBD1 is a possible D gene (5 bases). Germline assignment: CDR1 SGHKS and CDR2 YYEKEE (reference sequence). The CDR3 is 17 amino acids. Trimming cost V 0 bases and J 5 bases, with 17 bases left between them. CDR3 amino acids: CASSLAETEVRTGELFF. CDR3 nucleotides: TGTGCCAGCAGCTTGGCCGAGACAGAAGTAAGAACCGGGGAGCTGTTTTTT.

This rearrangement joins TRBV5-4 to TRBJ1-5, with 9 bases identical to TRBD1. There are 18 residues in the CDR3. The V gene's germline CDR1 is SGHNT and CDR2 YYREEE (reference sequence). Trimming at V came to 4 bases and at J to 3 bases, leaving 14 bases not matched to a gene. The CDR3 DNA reads as TGTGCCAGCAGCCCCTTCCCTCCGGGACAGGGCACCAATCAGCCCCAGCATTTT. It encodes CASSPFPPGQGTNQPQHF.

The rearrangement joins TRBV6-6 to TRBJ2-7, with 7 bases that match TRBD1. The CDR3 length is 14 residues. V shed 2 bases, J shed 2 bases, and the junction held 3 bases outside the gene matches. Germline CDR1 is MNHNY and CDR2 is SVGAGI (reference sequence). The CDR3 region has the DNA TGTGCCAGCAGTTACGGGACAGAGACCTACGAGCAGTACGTC. Translated, it gives CASSYGTETYEQYV.

The V and J genes are TRBV2 and TRBJ1-1; a possible D gene is TRBD1 (6 bases). Germline V gene lookup returns CDR1 SNHLY and CDR2 FYNNEI. Trimming cost V 6 bases and J 1 base, with 12 bases left between them. The CDR3 contains 14 residues. Here the CDR3 DNA reads TGTGCCAGCAGGTCGACAGGATCGAACACTGAAGCTTTCTTT. It codes for CASRSTGSNTEAFF.

As concerns this clone: This sample also contains other DNA sequences that code for the same CDR3. The J gene is TRBJ1-1, the V gene TRBV30; a possible D gene is TRBD1 (5 bases). The CDR3 runs 13 residues. Germline assignment: CDR1 GTSNPN and CDR2 SVGIG (reference sequence). Trimming cost V 1 base and J 0 bases, with 6 bases left between them. The CDR3 nucleotides are TGTGCCTGGAGTGGACAGTTGAACACTGAAGCTTTCTTT. Residues: CAWSGQLNTEAFF.

The V gene is TRBV9, the J gene TRBJ1-2; D gene ambiguous. CDR1 and CDR2 from the germline V gene are SGDLS and YYNGEE. This CDR3 spans 15 amino acids. Trimming cost V 3 bases and J 0 bases, with 12 bases left between them. The CDR3 spells CASSDAGGANYGYTF. CDR3 nucleotide sequence: TGTGCCAGCAGCGACGCGGGCGGAGCTAACTATGGCTACACCTTC. The full variable domain, completed using reference TRBV9 and TRBJ1-2, is DSGVTQTPKHLITATGQRVTLRCSPRSGDLSVYWYQQSLDQGLQFLIQYYNGEERAKGNILERFSAQQFPDLHSELNLSSLELGDSALYFCASSDAGGANYGYTFGSGTRLTVV.